The 21 T cell receptor beta chains given below trace back to one sample, sequenced in a study of T cells after yellow fever vaccination. In TCRdb, the 5' RACE reads were re-called with MiXCR into one record per CDR3 protein. This table holds approximately 340,000 distinct CDR3 sequences, 8.7% found once. The sample consisted of PBMCs, taken on the day of the first yellow fever vaccination. The receptor source for this set is a man between 18 and 29 years old who received the YFV17D yellow fever vaccine.

This clonotype was seen a handful of times. V gene TRBV29-1 combines with J gene TRBJ2-1, with D uncertain. Germline V gives CDR1 SQVTM, CDR2 ANQGSEA. Trimming pared 4 bases from V and 5 bases from J, leaving 6 bases between. This CDR3 has 11 residues. CDR3 residues: CSVGPDNEQFF. CDR3 nucleotides: TGCAGCGTTGGGCCAGACAATGAGCAGTTCTTC.

This clonotype has only a few counts. The chain joins TRBV4-3 to TRBJ2-1, with 7 bases identical to TRBD2. Trimming took 0 bases from V and 6 from J; bases not matched to a gene: 2. The germline gives CDR1 LGHNA, CDR2 YSLEER. This CDR3 is 14 amino acids long. The CDR3 loop is CASSQDGLGNEQFF. Written as DNA, the CDR3 is TGCGCCAGCAGCCAAGATGGACTAGGCAATGAGCAGTTCTTC.

V is TRBV5-5 and J is TRBJ1-3; a possible D gene is TRBD1 (5 bases). This CDR3 contains 16 residues. The germline gives CDR1 SGHKS, CDR2 YYEKEE (reference sequence). V lost 3 bases to trimming and J lost 7 bases, with 20 bases between them. The CDR3 sequence: CASSWDPGSGGNTIYF. The CDR3 DNA reads as TGTGCCAGCAGCTGGGACCCGGGATCCGGCGGGAACACCATATATTTT.

This clonotype was seen more than once but under ten times. V is TRBV25-1 and J is TRBJ1-2; D gene unclear. V lost 5 bases to trimming and J lost 3 bases, with 4 bases between them. Germline CDR1 MGHDK, CDR2 SYGVNS. This CDR3 contains 11 residues. The CDR3 nucleotides read TGTGCCAGCAGTAGGGACTATGGCTACACCTTC. Residues: CASSRDYGYTF.

This chain connects TRBV25-1 to TRBJ1-2, with D maybe TRBD1 (5 bases). This CDR3 comprises 14 residues. CDR1 is MGHDK, CDR2 SYGVNS, per germline. V lost 4 bases and J 3 bases, leaving 12 bases between the germline ends. CDR3 loop: CASSAWDLYYGYTF. Here the CDR3 DNA reads TGTGCCAGCAGTGCATGGGACCTTTACTATGGCTACACCTTC.

The chain has TRBV4-1 and TRBJ2-7; no clear D. There are 14 residues in the CDR3. With 3 bases removed from V and 5 bases from J, the gap between germline ends came to 14 bases. Germline V gene lookup returns CDR1 MGHRA and CDR2 YSYEKL. The CDR3 is CASSQISDSDEQYF. CDR3 in DNA: TGCGCCAGCAGCCAGATTTCGGATTCTGACGAGCAGTACTTC.

This clonotype was observed a handful of times. V gene TRBV9 combines with J gene TRBJ1-1, with a possible D match to TRBD1 (6 bases). Germline lookup yields CDR1 SGDLS and CDR2 YYNGEE. This CDR3 has 13 amino acids. V was clipped by 6 bases and J by 2 bases, with 11 bases between them. The CDR3: CASNPGTNTEAFF. The CDR3 nucleotides read TGTGCCAGCAATCCAGGGACAAACACTGAAGCTTTCTTT. Full variable domain (missing parts from reference TRBV9 and TRBJ1-1): DSGVTQTPKHLITATGQRVTLRCSPRSGDLSVYWYQQSLDQGLQFLIQYYNGEERAKGNILERFSAQQFPDLHSELNLSSLELGDSALYFCASNPGTNTEAFFGQGTRLTVV.

The chain is built from TRBV6-5 and TRBJ1-6; D may be TRBD1 (5 bases). Germline V CDR1 and CDR2: MNHEY, SVGAGI. The length of the CDR3 is 15 residues. V shed 0 bases and J shed 3 bases, with 6 bases lying between them. The CDR3 here is CASSYSGDYNSPLHF. CDR3 nucleotides: TGTGCCAGCAGTTACTCAGGGGACTATAATTCACCCCTCCACTTT.

Note on this clonotype: At one of its ends the junction is not consistent with the germline gene, which may arise from a read error. The CDR3 region is CPSRAGTGIGTGELFF. CDR3 in DNA: TGTCCCAGCAGAGCCGGGACAGGGATAGGAACCGGGGAGCTGTTTTTT. The V and J genes are TRBV7-9 and TRBJ2-2; 9 positions agree with TRBD1. This CDR3 has 16 residues. Looked up from germline, CDR1 is SEHNR and CDR2 is FQNEAQ (reference sequence). Together with reference TRBV7-9 and TRBJ2-2, the CDR3 gives the full variable domain: DTGVSQNPRHKITKRGQNVTFRCDPISEHNRLYWYRQTLGQGPEFLTYFQNEAQLEKSRLLSDRFSAERPKGSFSTLEIQRTEQGDSAMYLCPSRAGTGIGTGELFFGEGSRLTVL.

This clonotype has a handful of counts. V is TRBV20-1 and J is TRBJ1-1; 10 nucleotides line up with TRBD1. V was clipped by 6 bases and J by 4 bases; unmatched bases: 8. Germline-derived CDR1 and CDR2 are DFQATT and SNEGSKA (reference sequence). The CDR3 covers 14 residues. For the CDR3, the DNA is TGCAGTGCAGTTCCGGGACAGGGGTTCACTGAAGCTTTCTTT. Protein: CSAVPGQGFTEAFF.

The chain carries TRBV9 and TRBJ2-1, with D hard to call. Germline CDR1 is SGDLS and CDR2 is YYNGEE. This CDR3 region has 16 residues. Trimming pared 0 bases from V and 3 bases from J, leaving 13 bases between. The CDR3 reads CASSVGVVSIYNEQFF. The CDR3 nucleotides read TGTGCCAGCAGCGTAGGAGTGGTCTCCATCTACAATGAGCAGTTCTTC. Drawing the rest from reference TRBV9 and TRBJ2-1, the complete variable domain is DSGVTQTPKHLITATGQRVTLRCSPRSGDLSVYWYQQSLDQGLQFLIQYYNGEERAKGNILERFSAQQFPDLHSELNLSSLELGDSALYFCASSVGVVSIYNEQFFGPGTRLTVL.

This clonotype occurred many times. The V call is TRBV20-1, the J call TRBJ2-1; D unresolved. This CDR3 contains 11 residues. Trimming removed 0 bases at V and 8 bases at J, with 5 bases between. Germline lookup yields CDR1 DFQATT and CDR2 SNEGSKA (reference sequence). CDR3 amino acids: CSARDRDEQFF. The CDR3 DNA is TGCAGTGCTAGAGATCGGGATGAGCAGTTCTTC.

This clonotype has ten or more counts. The gene calls are TRBV29-1 and TRBJ2-3; no clear D gene. This CDR3 region has 12 residues. CDR1 is SQVTM, CDR2 ANQGSEA, per germline. Trimming shortened V by 8 bases and J by 5 bases, and 14 bases separated the two germline ends. This CDR3 is CSHTAPGDTQYF. The CDR3 nucleotides are TGCAGCCACACCGCACCTGGAGATACGCAGTATTTT.

The chain links TRBV5-1 to TRBJ2-3; 8 bases line up with TRBD1. The germline V gene has CDR1 SGHRS and CDR2 YFSETQ. The CDR3 is made up of 16 amino acids. V shed 3 bases and J 0 bases; nucleotides not matched to a gene: 6. The CDR3 nucleotides are TGCGCCAGCAGCTCGGGGACAGGTTCTAGCACAGATACGCAGTATTTT. This translates into CASSSGTGSSTDTQYF.

The sample holds a few counts of this clonotype. This rearrangement joins TRBV7-9 to TRBJ1-1, with 8 bases identical to TRBD1. Germline CDR1 and CDR2: SEHNR and FQNEAQ (reference sequence). CDR3 length: 14 residues. Trimming cost V 3 bases and J 5 bases; bases outside gene matches: 5. The CDR3, as DNA: TGTGCCAGCAGCTTGACAGGGGTGACGACTGAAGCTTTCTTT. Its protein is CASSLTGVTTEAFF.

This chain uses TRBV6-1 with TRBJ2-2; no reliable D call. V was cut by 6 bases and J by 3 bases, with 23 bases left in between. CDR1 and CDR2 (germline): MNHNS, SASEGT. The length of the CDR3 is 18 residues. The CDR3 sequence is CASSPIPAVYADTGELFF. CDR3 coding DNA: TGTGCCAGCAGCCCGATCCCGGCAGTGTATGCGGACACCGGGGAGCTGTTTTTT.

This clonotype was counted at least ten times. CDR3 protein: CASSLTGGELFF. DNA for the CDR3: TGTGCCAGCAGTTTAACTGGCGGGGAGCTGTTTTTT. J is TRBJ2-2 and V is TRBV27, with D uncertain. The CDR3 has 12 amino acids. Looked up from germline, CDR1 is MNHEY and CDR2 is SMNVEV (reference sequence). V was trimmed by 2 bases and J by 7 bases, leaving 5 bases between them.

The chain recombines TRBV5-4 with TRBJ1-5; D may be TRBD1 (6 bases). V was pared by 2 bases and J by 1 base, with 13 bases between. This CDR3 comprises 16 residues. Germline CDR1 and CDR2: SGHNT and YYREEE (reference sequence). Written as DNA, the CDR3 is TGTGCCAGCAGCTTTGGCCCTCAGGGGAGCAATCAGCCCCAGCATTTT. Its translation is CASSFGPQGSNQPQHF.

This clonotype was seen a few times. The chain combines TRBV19 with TRBJ1-1; a weak D match, TRBD1 (6 bases). Germline V gene sequence: CDR1 LNHDA, CDR2 SQIVND (reference sequence). The CDR3 runs 12 residues. The V gene lost 5 bases and the J gene lost 7 bases, with 11 bases spanning the gap. In nucleotides, the CDR3 is TGTGCCAGTAGTCCCCGGGGGCTTGAAGCTTTCTTT. Protein product: CASSPRGLEAFF.

This clonotype was seen a handful of times. The V call is TRBV20-1, the J call TRBJ1-2; maybe TRBD1 (5 bases). The V gene lost 2 bases and the J gene lost 8 bases, with 18 bases spanning the gap. CDR1 and CDR2 (germline): DFQATT, SNEGSKA (reference sequence). This CDR3 is 14 amino acids long. The CDR3 loop is CSARHMGGKGGYTF. CDR3 sequence (DNA): TGCAGTGCTAGACATATGGGGGGAAAGGGAGGCTACACCTTC.

The chain combines TRBV6-2 or TRBV6-3 with TRBJ2-7, with D tentatively TRBD2 (7 bases). V was trimmed by 4 bases and J by 4 bases, leaving 14 bases between them. The germline CDR1 and CDR2 sequences are MNHEY and SVGEGT. CDR3 length equals 14 residues. The CDR3 DNA follows: TGTGCCAGCAGTTTTCGGGGAGGGACATACGAGCAGTACTTC. Its protein product is CASSFRGGTYEQYF.